This T cell receptor beta chain was captured in a study of blood T cells in healthy people across ages. Whole-study findings and limits: Unsorted PBMCs ruled out conclusive naive versus antigen-experienced comparison.

Each donor had 8.5 to 10 milliliters of peripheral blood drawn. Alongside a J-beta primer mix, a sample-barcoded 5' primer served in a second PCR lasting about 6 to 11 cycles. A 12-random-nucleotide template-switch adaptor tagged each cDNA molecule. The yield of each sample was at least 3 million CDR3-containing paired-end reads. MiXCR, applied by TCRdb to the 5' RACE reads, yields one record per CDR3 protein. The top ten hold roughly 3.9% of the sample, which has about 620,000 distinct CDR3 sequences, under 25% seen once. Note on this clonotype: Its antigen is not identified.

The sequenced material came from blood. The clonotype originates from a man between 65 and 85 years old in good health.

CDR3 in amino acids: CASSPSRTNTEAFF. CDR3 DNA: TGTGCCAGCAGCCCCTCCAGGACGAACACTGAAGCTTTCTTT. The chain joins TRBV3-1 to TRBJ1-1; D unresolved. The ends were cut back, 4 bases at V and 1 base at J, with 10 bases in the middle. The CDR3 is 14 residues long. Germline values: CDR1 LGHDT, CDR2 YNNKEL (reference sequence).